These T cell receptor beta chains were read from a single sample in a study of blood T cell repertoires in COVID-19. Generated by immunoSEQ multiplex PCR, the TCRdb table keeps only in-frame clones and is missing some. Of roughly 260,000 clones detected, about 90% appear once; the ten largest clones hold roughly 2.5%. Sample: peripheral blood. The origin of the receptors is a woman aged 45-60 years with acute or convalescent COVID-19. CDR3s include the opening cysteine and the closing phenylalanine or tryptophan. Each record gives: D gene, clone size, V gene, J gene, CDR3 DNA, CDR3 protein. D genes are given only for firm matches. Rows give clone size only sometimes, using once, few, many, or a class for an expanded clone.

>-|-|TRBV3-1/TRBV3-2|TRBJ1-4
TGTGCCAGCACTAGACAGCCTAATGAAAAACTGTTTTTT
CASTRQPNEKLFF
>-|-|TRBV5-1|TRBJ2-7
TGCGCCAGCAGCTTCCCAGGGCAAGTACGGGAGCAGTACTTC
CASSFPGQVREQYF
>TRBD1|-|TRBV6-5|TRBJ1-2
TGTGCCAGCAGTTACTCCCCGGGACAGGTTTATGGCTACACCTTC
CASSYSPGQVYGYTF
>-|once|TRBV5-3|TRBJ1-5
TGTGCCAGAAGCCCGGAGGAACGAAGGATGAGTCCGCCCCAGCATTTT
CARSPEERRMSPPQHF
>TRBD1|once|TRBV7-6|TRBJ2-1
TGTGCCAGCAGCTTAGGACAGGGGACTTACAATGAGCAGTTCTTC
CASSLGQGTYNEQFF
>-|-|TRBV27|TRBJ2-3
TGTGCCAGCAGGTTGGGCCATGCGCAGTATTTT
CASRLGHAQYF
>-|-|TRBV5-4|TRBJ1-5
TGTGCCAGCAGCCACCGGGGGGGGGCGACGGGCAATCAGCCCCAGCATTTT
CASSHRGGATGNQPQHF
>TRBD1|-|TRBV5-1|TRBJ2-2
TGCGCCAGCCGGATGACAGGGGGGACCGGGGAGCTGTTTTTT
CASRMTGGTGELFF
>-|-|TRBV20-1|TRBJ2-5
TGCAGTGCTATGAGTGAGACCCAGTACTTC
CSAMSETQYF
>TRBD2|-|TRBV9|TRBJ2-1
TGTGCCAGCGCCAAATCCCCGGCTAGCGGGGACGCCTACAATGAGCAGTTCTTC
CASAKSPASGDAYNEQFF
>TRBD1|-|TRBV3-1/TRBV3-2|TRBJ1-1
TGTGCCAGCAGCCGATTTGACAGGGCGGAAACTGAAGCTTTCTTT
CASSRFDRAETEAFF
>-|-|TRBV24-1|TRBJ2-3
TGTGCCACCAGTGATTTCCGGCGGAACACAGATACGCAGTATTTT
CATSDFRRNTDTQYF
>-|-|TRBV4-3|TRBJ2-5
TGCGCCAGCAGCCCGGGACACCTCCAAGAGACCCAGTACTTC
CASSPGHLQETQYF
>-|few|TRBV7-2|TRBJ1-6
TGTGCCAGCAGCTTAGTGGAGGGACTAAATTCACCCCTCCACTTT
CASSLVEGLNSPLHF
>-|-|TRBV5-6|TRBJ1-2
TGTGCCAGCAGCTCGCAGGGTGGCTATGGCTACACCTTC
CASSSQGGYGYTF
>-|-|TRBV27|TRBJ2-2
TGTGCCAGCAGTTTATGGGGCGGGATGAACACCGGGGAGCTGTTTTTT
CASSLWGGMNTGELFF
>-|-|TRBV9|TRBJ2-5
TGTGCCAGCAGCCCCCGAACCGGACTGTACCAAGAGACCCAGTACTTC
CASSPRTGLYQETQYF
>-|-|TRBV5-1|TRBJ1-4
TGCGCCAGCAGCTTGATTCGAATGGGCGGAGGCGAAAAACTGTTTTTT
CASSLIRMGGGEKLFF
>-|-|TRBV2|TRBJ2-1
TGTGCCAGCAGTGATGTGGACTACCGAACGGACAATGAGCAGTTCTTC
CASSDVDYRTDNEQFF
>-|-|TRBV7-8|TRBJ2-4
TGTGCCAGCAGCTTAGGGTATAGGGGCGGGACAGACTTAGCCAAAAACATTCAGTACTTC
CASSLGYRGGTDLAKNIQYF
>TRBD2|-|TRBV7-3|TRBJ2-6
TGTGCCAGCAGCGTCCCGGGACTAGCGGACTCTGGGGCCAACGTCCTGACTTTC
CASSVPGLADSGANVLTF
>TRBD2|-|TRBV7-9|TRBJ2-3
TGTGCCAGCAGCTTAGGACTAGCGGGATGGGCGGATACGCAGTATTTT
CASSLGLAGWADTQYF
>-|-|TRBV4-2|TRBJ2-1
TGTGCCAGCAGCCAACACGGAGCTTCCTCCTACAATGAGCAGTTCTTC
CASSQHGASSYNEQFF
>-|-|TRBV5-1|TRBJ1-5
TGCGCCAGCAGCTTCCAGGGTAATCAGCCCCAGCATTTT
CASSFQGNQPQHF
>-|-|TRBV11-2|TRBJ1-3
TGTGCCAGCAGCCCGAGTCGACGAGACAGGCCGGTTGGAAACACCATATATTTT
CASSPSRRDRPVGNTIYF
>-|-|TRBV7-2|TRBJ1-5
TGTGCCAGCAGCTCGTATCCAGGGATTTCGGATCAGCCCCAGCATTTT
CASSSYPGISDQPQHF
>-|-|TRBV6-5|TRBJ2-7
TGTGCCAGCAGCCTGGCCGGGAGTTCCCACGAGCAGTACTTC
CASSLAGSSHEQYF
>TRBD2|-|TRBV7-2|TRBJ2-2
TGTGCCAGCAGCTTGGGACTAGCCGGGGAGCTGTTTTTT
CASSLGLAGELFF
>-|-|TRBV4-2|TRBJ2-5
TGTGCCAGCAGCCAAGACCTATCCTTTCAAGAGACCCAGTACTTC
CASSQDLSFQETQYF
>TRBD1|-|TRBV5-1|TRBJ1-4
TGCGCCAGCAGCCTCGCCGGGACAGGGGTAGAAAAACTGTTTTTT
CASSLAGTGVEKLFF
>-|once|TRBV15|TRBJ2-3
TGTGCCACCAGCTGGGGGCGATTAGATACGCAGTATTTT
CATSWGRLDTQYF
>TRBD1|-|TRBV18|TRBJ2-1
TGTGCCAGCTCCCCCGGGACAGGTAACAATGAGCAGTTCTTC
CASSPGTGNNEQFF
>-|once|TRBV5-1|TRBJ2-2
TGCGCCAGCAGCTTGGCCCGGGGAGGCACCGGGGAGCTGTTTTTT
CASSLARGGTGELFF
>TRBD1|few|TRBV2|TRBJ1-3
TGTGCCAGCAGTGCACGGACAGGGAAACTCAACACCATATATTTT
CASSARTGKLNTIYF
>-|-|TRBV6-5|TRBJ1-4
TGTGCCAGCAGAAAACAGGTAGCAACTAATGAAAAACTGTTTTTT
CASRKQVATNEKLFF
>-|-|TRBV4-2|TRBJ1-3
TGTGCCAGCAGCGACCACAGGGACTCTGGAAACACCATATATTTT
CASSDHRDSGNTIYF
>-|-|TRBV6-5|TRBJ1-2
TGTGCCAGCAGTTACTCCGGCTATGGCTACACCTTC
CASSYSGYGYTF
>-|-|TRBV7-9|TRBJ1-2
TGTGCCAGCAGCGCTCGACACGACTATGGCTACACCTTC
CASSARHDYGYTF
>TRBD1|-|TRBV5-1|TRBJ2-7
TGCGCCAGCAAGGGACAGGGGACGAGCTACGAGCAGTACTTC
CASKGQGTSYEQYF
>-|-|TRBV7-8|TRBJ2-7
TGTGCCAGCAGCTTAGTGGCCACAGGGAAGTCCTACGAGCAGTACTTC
CASSLVATGKSYEQYF
>-|-|TRBV28|TRBJ1-5
TGTGCCAGCACCCCCTTAGGGGGGGATCAGCCCCAGCATTTT
CASTPLGGDQPQHF
>-|-|TRBV5-4|TRBJ2-7
TGTGCCAGCAGCTTGAGTAGCGGACATACCTACGAGCAGTACTTC
CASSLSSGHTYEQYF
>TRBD2|-|TRBV4-3|TRBJ2-3
TGCGCCAGCAGCCAGGCGTCTGGGGGAGGGCCGTACACAGATACGCAGTATTTT
CASSQASGGGPYTDTQYF
>TRBD1|-|TRBV7-2|TRBJ1-3
TGTGCCAGCAGCTGGACAGGGGCTTCTGGAAACACCATATATTTT
CASSWTGASGNTIYF
>TRBD1|-|TRBV29-1|TRBJ1-5
TGCAGCGTTTCGGGACAGGGGGCTCTTGGCAATCAGCCCCAGCATTTT
CSVSGQGALGNQPQHF
>TRBD1|-|TRBV7-2|TRBJ1-2
TGTGCCAGCAGCTCGGCAGGAGGGGGCGCGGCCTATGGCTACACCTTC
CASSSAGGGAAYGYTF
>-|-|TRBV9|TRBJ1-1
TGTGCCAGCAGCGTAGGGTGGAGGGACACTGAAGCTTTCTTT
CASSVGWRDTEAFF
>-|-|TRBV3-1/TRBV3-2|TRBJ1-3
TGTGCCAGCAGCCAAGGTTGGCGGAGCTCTGGAAACACCATATATTTT
CASSQGWRSSGNTIYF